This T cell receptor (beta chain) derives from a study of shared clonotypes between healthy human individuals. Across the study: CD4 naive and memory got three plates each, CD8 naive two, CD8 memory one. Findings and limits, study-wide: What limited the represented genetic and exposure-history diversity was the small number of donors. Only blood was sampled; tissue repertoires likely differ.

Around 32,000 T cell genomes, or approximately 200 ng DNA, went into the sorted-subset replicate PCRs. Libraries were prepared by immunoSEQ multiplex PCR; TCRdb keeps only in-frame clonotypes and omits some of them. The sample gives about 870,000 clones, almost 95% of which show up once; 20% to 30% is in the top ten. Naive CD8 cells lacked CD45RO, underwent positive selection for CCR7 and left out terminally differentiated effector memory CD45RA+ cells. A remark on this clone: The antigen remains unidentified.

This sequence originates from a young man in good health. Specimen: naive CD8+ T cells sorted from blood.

CDR3 amino acids: CASSLVSAGGTDTQYF. CDR3 coding DNA: TGTGCCAGCAGCTTAGTTTCGGCGGGGGGGACAGATACGCAGTATTTT. The chain recombines TRBV7-9 with TRBJ2-3; 9 bases fit TRBD2. V gave up 1 base and J gave up 3 bases; unmatched junction bases: 5. Germline V gene data show CDR1 as SEHNR and CDR2 as FQNEAQ (reference sequence). The CDR3 loop spans 16 amino acids.